These T cell receptor beta chains were read from a single sample in a study of post-analysis software for immune sequencing data. TCRdb fed the PCR reads into MiXCR, producing one record per CDR3 protein. Of roughly 800,000 distinct CDR3 sequences in the sample, 53% were seen once. Sequenced: blood. These receptors all come from a girl aged 10-17 years with multiple sclerosis. The CDR3 runs from the conserved cysteine through the conserved F or W. The order of the fields is J gene, V gene, D gene, clone size, CDR3 protein, CDR3 DNA. The D gene is left open where the match is weak. Expanded clones get a size class; other rows say once, few or many, or leave the size out.

j_call: TRBJ2-3; v_call: TRBV6-5; d_call: TRBD1; clone_size: few; cdr3_aa: CASSGPTGATDTQYF; cdr3_nt: TGTGCCAGCAGTGGCCCGACAGGGGCCACAGATACGCAGTATTTT
j_call: TRBJ2-3; v_call: TRBV5-1; d_call: -; clone_size: few; cdr3_aa: CAGSFRVTDTQYF; cdr3_nt: TGCGCCGGCAGCTTTCGGGTGACAGATACGCAGTATTTT
j_call: TRBJ2-3; v_call: TRBV15; d_call: -; clone_size: -; cdr3_aa: CATSRAHGTDTRYF; cdr3_nt: TGTGCCACCAGCAGAGCCCACGGCACAGATACGCGGTATTTT
j_call: TRBJ2-5; v_call: TRBV12-3/TRBV12-4; d_call: -; clone_size: -; cdr3_aa: CASSEITGRVQETQYF; cdr3_nt: TGTGCCAGCAGTGAGATAACAGGGAGGGTCCAAGAGACCCAGTACTTC
j_call: TRBJ2-7; v_call: TRBV12-3/TRBV12-4; d_call: TRBD2; clone_size: -; cdr3_aa: CASTPGLDLDEQYF; cdr3_nt: TGTGCCAGCACCCCGGGACTAGACCTCGACGAGCAGTACTTC
j_call: TRBJ2-5; v_call: TRBV7-3; d_call: TRBD2; clone_size: -; cdr3_aa: CASSPRGTSGAQETQYF; cdr3_nt: TGTGCCAGCAGCCCACGAGGGACTAGCGGGGCTCAAGAGACCCAGTACTTC
j_call: TRBJ1-1; v_call: TRBV5-1; d_call: -; clone_size: -; cdr3_aa: CASSLEAWGDRNTEAFF; cdr3_nt: TGCGCCAGCAGCTTGGAAGCCTGGGGGGATCGGAACACTGAAGCTTTCTTT
j_call: TRBJ2-7; v_call: TRBV3-1; d_call: TRBD1; clone_size: -; cdr3_aa: CASSHKGQGASYEQYF; cdr3_nt: TGTGCCAGCAGCCATAAGGGACAGGGGGCATCCTACGAGCAGTACTTC
j_call: TRBJ1-4; v_call: TRBV20-1; d_call: -; clone_size: -; cdr3_aa: CSALQGQTTNEKLFF; cdr3_nt: TGCAGTGCTCTACAAGGGCAGACAACTAATGAAAAACTGTTTTTT
j_call: TRBJ2-1; v_call: TRBV10-3; d_call: -; clone_size: few; cdr3_aa: CAIHSSAENEQFF; cdr3_nt: TGTGCCATCCACTCTTCCGCTGAGAATGAGCAGTTCTTC
j_call: TRBJ2-7; v_call: TRBV29-1; d_call: TRBD1; clone_size: -; cdr3_aa: CSVEGGTGNEQYF; cdr3_nt: TGCAGCGTTGAAGGGGGGACAGGCAACGAGCAGTACTTC
j_call: TRBJ2-5; v_call: TRBV5-1; d_call: -; clone_size: -; cdr3_aa: CASSFDNSDRGETQYF; cdr3_nt: TGCGCCAGCAGCTTTGACAACTCGGACCGAGGAGAGACCCAGTACTTC
j_call: TRBJ2-7; v_call: TRBV12-3/TRBV12-4; d_call: -; clone_size: -; cdr3_aa: CASSFTGTAYEQYF; cdr3_nt: TGTGCCAGCAGTTTTACCGGGACCGCCTACGAGCAGTACTTC
j_call: TRBJ1-4; v_call: TRBV7-2; d_call: -; clone_size: -; cdr3_aa: CASSLQPGTTNEKLFF; cdr3_nt: TGTGCCAGCAGCTTACAGCCCGGGACAACTAATGAAAAACTGTTTTTT
j_call: TRBJ2-1; v_call: TRBV29-1; d_call: TRBD2; clone_size: -; cdr3_aa: CSVPGTSSHEQFF; cdr3_nt: TGCAGCGTCCCCGGGACTAGCAGCCATGAGCAGTTCTTC
j_call: TRBJ2-5; v_call: TRBV20-1; d_call: -; clone_size: -; cdr3_aa: CSAKRGQEAQYF; cdr3_nt: TGCAGTGCTAAACGGGGCCAAGAGGCCCAGTACTTC
j_call: TRBJ2-5; v_call: TRBV29-1; d_call: TRBD2; clone_size: -; cdr3_aa: CSVVFWEGHDNEQYF; cdr3_nt: TGCAGCGTCGTCTTTTGGGAGGGCCACGACAATGAGCAGTACTTC
j_call: TRBJ2-7; v_call: TRBV6-5; d_call: -; clone_size: -; cdr3_aa: CASSPTGPGYEQYF; cdr3_nt: TGTGCCAGCAGCCCAACGGGGCCAGGCTACGAGCAGTACTTC
j_call: TRBJ2-7; v_call: TRBV20-1; d_call: TRBD1; clone_size: -; cdr3_aa: CSATQGAATYEQYF; cdr3_nt: TGCAGTGCTACACAGGGGGCGGCTACCTACGAGCAGTACTTC
j_call: TRBJ1-1; v_call: TRBV4-2; d_call: -; clone_size: once; cdr3_aa: CASSQAGVNTGAFF; cdr3_nt: TGTGCCAGCAGCCAAGCAGGGGTTAACACTGGAGCTTTCTTT
j_call: TRBJ2-7; v_call: TRBV12-3/TRBV12-4; d_call: TRBD2; clone_size: -; cdr3_aa: CASSIREGRRNEQYF; cdr3_nt: TGTGCCAGCAGTATCCGGGAGGGCCGCAGGAATGAGCAGTACTTC
j_call: TRBJ2-7; v_call: TRBV2; d_call: -; clone_size: -; cdr3_aa: CAGKGGTYEQYF; cdr3_nt: TGTGCCGGGAAGGGGGGGACCTACGAGCAGTACTTC